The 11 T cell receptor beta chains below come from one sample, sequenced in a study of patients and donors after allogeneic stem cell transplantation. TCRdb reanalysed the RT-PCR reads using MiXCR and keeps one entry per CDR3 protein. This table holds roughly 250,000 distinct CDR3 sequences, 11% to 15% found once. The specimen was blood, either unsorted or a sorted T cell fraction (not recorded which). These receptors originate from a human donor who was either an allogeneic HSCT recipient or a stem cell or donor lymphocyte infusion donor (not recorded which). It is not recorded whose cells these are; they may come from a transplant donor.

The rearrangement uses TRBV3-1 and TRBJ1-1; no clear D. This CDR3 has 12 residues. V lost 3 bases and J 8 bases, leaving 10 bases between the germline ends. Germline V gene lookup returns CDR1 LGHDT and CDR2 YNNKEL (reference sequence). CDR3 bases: TGTGCCAGCAGCCAGGATCCGGGGGAAGCTTTCTTT. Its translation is CASSQDPGEAFF.

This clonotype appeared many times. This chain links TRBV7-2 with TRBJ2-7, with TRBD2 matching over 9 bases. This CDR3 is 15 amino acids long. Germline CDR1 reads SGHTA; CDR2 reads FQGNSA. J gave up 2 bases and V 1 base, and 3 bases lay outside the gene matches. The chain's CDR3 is CASSLEAGGPYEQYF. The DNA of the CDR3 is TGTGCCAGCAGCTTAGAAGCGGGAGGCCCCTACGAGCAGTACTTC.

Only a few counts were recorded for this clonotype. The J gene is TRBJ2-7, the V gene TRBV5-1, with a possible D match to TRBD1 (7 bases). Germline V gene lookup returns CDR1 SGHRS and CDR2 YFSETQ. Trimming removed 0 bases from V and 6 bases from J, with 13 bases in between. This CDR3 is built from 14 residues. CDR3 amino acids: CASSLVSGGGEQYF. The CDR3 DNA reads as TGCGCCAGCAGCTTGGTGTCAGGGGGAGGCGAGCAGTACTTC.

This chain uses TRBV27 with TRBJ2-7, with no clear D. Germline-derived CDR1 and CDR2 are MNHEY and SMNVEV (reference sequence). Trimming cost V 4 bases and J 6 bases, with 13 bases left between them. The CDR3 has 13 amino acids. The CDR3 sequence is CASSSVGATEQYF. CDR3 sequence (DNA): TGTGCCAGCAGTTCTGTCGGCGCTACCGAGCAGTACTTC.

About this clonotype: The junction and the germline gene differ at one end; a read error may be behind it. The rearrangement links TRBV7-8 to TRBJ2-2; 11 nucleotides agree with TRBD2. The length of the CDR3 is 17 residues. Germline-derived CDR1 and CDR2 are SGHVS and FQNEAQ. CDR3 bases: TGTGCCAGCAGCTTACTAGCGGGAGGCGCGAACACCGAGGAGCTGTTTTTT. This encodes CASSLLAGGANTEELFF.

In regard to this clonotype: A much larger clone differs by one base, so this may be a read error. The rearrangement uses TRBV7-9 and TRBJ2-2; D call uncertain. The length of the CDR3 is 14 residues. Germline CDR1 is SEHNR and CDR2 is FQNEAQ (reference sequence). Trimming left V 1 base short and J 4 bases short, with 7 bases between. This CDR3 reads CASSLGMITGELFF. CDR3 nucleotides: TGTGCCAGCAGCTTAGGGATGATCACCGGGGAGCTGTTTTTT.

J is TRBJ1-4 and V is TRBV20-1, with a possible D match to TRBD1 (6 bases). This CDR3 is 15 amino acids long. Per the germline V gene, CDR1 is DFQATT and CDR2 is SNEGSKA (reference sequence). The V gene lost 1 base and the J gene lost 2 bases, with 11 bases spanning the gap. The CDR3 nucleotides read TGCAGTGCTAGAGGTTGGGGGGCCACTAATGAAAAACTGTTTTTT. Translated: CSARGWGATNEKLFF.

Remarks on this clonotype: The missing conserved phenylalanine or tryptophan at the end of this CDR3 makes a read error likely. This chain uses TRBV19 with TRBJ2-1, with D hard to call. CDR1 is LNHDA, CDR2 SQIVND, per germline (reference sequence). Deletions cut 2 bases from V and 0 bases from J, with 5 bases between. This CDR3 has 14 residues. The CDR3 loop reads CASSITGSYNEQFL. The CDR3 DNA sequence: TGTGCCAGTAGTATAACTGGCTCCTACAATGAGCAGTTCCTC.

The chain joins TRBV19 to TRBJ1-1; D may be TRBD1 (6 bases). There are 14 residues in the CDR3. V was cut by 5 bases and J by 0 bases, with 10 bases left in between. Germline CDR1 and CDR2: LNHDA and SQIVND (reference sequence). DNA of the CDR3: TGTGCCAGTAGTGTGCAGGGGCTGAACACTGAAGCTTTCTTT. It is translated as CASSVQGLNTEAFF.

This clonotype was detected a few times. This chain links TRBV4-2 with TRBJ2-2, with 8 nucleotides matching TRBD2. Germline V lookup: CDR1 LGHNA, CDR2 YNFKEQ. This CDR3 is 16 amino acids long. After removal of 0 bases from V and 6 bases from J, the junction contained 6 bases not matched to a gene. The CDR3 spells CASSQDSGTRAGELFF. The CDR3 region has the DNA TGTGCCAGCAGCCAAGACTCCGGGACTAGGGCCGGGGAGCTGTTTTTT.

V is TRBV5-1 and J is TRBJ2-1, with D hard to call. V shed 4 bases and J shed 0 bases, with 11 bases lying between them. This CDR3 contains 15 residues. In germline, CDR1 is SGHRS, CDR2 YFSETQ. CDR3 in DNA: TGCGCCAGCAGCCTATCCCGGAGCTCCTACAATGAGCAGTTCTTC. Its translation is CASSLSRSSYNEQFF.